The clone carrying this T cell receptor (beta chain) was counted a few times. Its matching antigen is unknown. cDNA libraries for TCR alpha and TCR beta, carrying sample barcodes and UMIs, came from 5'RACE with constant-segment primers. One entry per CDR3 protein, called by TCRdb with MiXCR from the 5' RACE reads. The sample records approximately 340,000 distinct CDR3 sequences, roughly 15% being singletons. Trimming left V 1 base short and J 6 bases short, with 18 bases between. Germline V gene lookup returns CDR1 MGHRA and CDR2 YSYEKL. The CDR3 sequence is 16 residues long. This entry is derived from a study of T-cell memory formation after mild COVID-19. General study findings and limits: There was a balanced CD4/CD8 profile in clones contracting day 15 to 85, and later expanders leaned CD4+. That cross-reactive memory joined was suggested by some responding clones appearing in pre-infection memory.

The clonotype was recovered from a man between 18 and 29 years old who had mild COVID-19 (a few samples of this study predate the infection). Cell type and time point are not known. Input material: PBMCs or a T cell subset sorted from them (not recorded which). The J gene is TRBJ1-1, the V gene TRBV4-1; possible D gene TRBD1, 6 bases. Here the CDR3 reads CASSQGWGARAPEAFF. The CDR3 coding sequence is TGCGCCAGCAGCCAAGGATGGGGGGCGCGGGCTCCTGAAGCTTTCTTT.